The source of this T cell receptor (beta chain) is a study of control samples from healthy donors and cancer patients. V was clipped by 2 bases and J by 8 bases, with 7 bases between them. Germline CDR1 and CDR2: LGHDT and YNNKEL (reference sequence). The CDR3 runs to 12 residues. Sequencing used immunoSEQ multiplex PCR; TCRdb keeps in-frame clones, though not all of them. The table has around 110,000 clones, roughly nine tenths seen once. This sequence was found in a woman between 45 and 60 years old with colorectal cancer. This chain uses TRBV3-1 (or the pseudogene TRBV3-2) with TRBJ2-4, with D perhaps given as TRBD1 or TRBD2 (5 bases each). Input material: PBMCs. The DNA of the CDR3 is TGTGCCAGCAGCCAACGGGACGACATTCAGTACTTC. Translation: CASSQRDDIQYF.